This TCR beta chain was identified during a study of T cell responses to AZD1222 COVID-19 vaccine. This CDR3 has 22 residues. Germline CDR1 MDHEN, CDR2 SYDVKM. V lost 3 bases and J 0 bases, leaving 27 bases between the germline ends. General study results and limits: In a largely white British group with more females than males, clonal diversity was possibly underestimated.

With respect to this clone: The antigen remains undetermined.

Repertoires were generated with immunoSEQ multiplex PCR, while TCRdb's copy carries only in-frame clones and drops some. This sample carries fewer than 35,000 clones, about 89% of them seen once, and the ten largest clones take about 50%. The V and J genes are TRBV28 and TRBJ2-6; D is possibly TRBD1 (5 bases). Sequences were derived from peripheral blood, sampled on day 0 of AZD1222 vaccination. This TCR was sampled from an adult in good health. The chain's CDR3 is CASSFISSGRARTSSGANVLTF. The CDR3 DNA reads TGTGCCAGCAGTTTTATTTCGTCGGGCAGGGCAAGGACAAGCTCTGGGGCCAACGTCCTGACTTTC.